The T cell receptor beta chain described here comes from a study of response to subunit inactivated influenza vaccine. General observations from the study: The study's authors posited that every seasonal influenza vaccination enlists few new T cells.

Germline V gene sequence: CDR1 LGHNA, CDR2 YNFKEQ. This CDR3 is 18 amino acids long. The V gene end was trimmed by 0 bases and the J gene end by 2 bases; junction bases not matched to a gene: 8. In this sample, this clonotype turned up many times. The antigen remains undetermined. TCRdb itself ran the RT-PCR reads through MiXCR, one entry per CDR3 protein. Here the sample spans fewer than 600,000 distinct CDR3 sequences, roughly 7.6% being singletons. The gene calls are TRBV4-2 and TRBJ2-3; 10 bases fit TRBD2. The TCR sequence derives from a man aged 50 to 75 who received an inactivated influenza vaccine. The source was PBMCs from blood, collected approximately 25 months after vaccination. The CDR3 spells CASSQDPTSGVTTDTQYF. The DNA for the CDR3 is TGTGCCAGCAGCCAAGACCCCACTAGCGGGGTGACCACAGATACGCAGTATTTT.